This T cell receptor beta chain was observed in a study of blood T cells in healthy people across ages (dated by TCRdb to between 2014 and 2016). Turning to the overall study: Template switching captured roughly one uniquely barcoded TCR beta cDNA molecule per two T cells in model experiments. Age-related changes in TCR beta repertoire diversity were measured in the study by deep sequencing normalized with unique cDNA molecular identifiers. Four age groups were formed from the donors: young (average about 15 years), middle-aged (more than 35), aged (around 68) and long-lived (82). For two donors (one aged 18 to 30 and one aged 80 or older), the study analyzed two additional independent replicas of 1 million unique cDNA reads from the same blood draw.

Library generation was performed with 5' RACE. Sequencing was carried out with an Illumina HiSeq 2500. The second PCR ran for about 6 to 12 cycles and used a J-beta primer mix along with a sample-barcoded 5' primer. A template-switch 5' adaptor carrying 12 random nucleotides introduced a unique molecular identifier onto each TCR beta cDNA molecule. Each sample yielded at least 3 million CDR3-containing paired-end reads. First-strand cDNA was synthesized from all RNA with the Mint cDNA synthesis kit, primed by a TRBC-specific oligonucleotide. All cDNA was treated with uracil-DNA glycosylase and then went through a first 18-cycle PCR with the universal primers M1SS and BC2_uni_R. Under the source paper's analysis protocol: For normalization, 1 million high-quality reads, each with a distinct molecular identifier, were randomly selected from each sample. Reads sharing molecular identifiers were discarded rather than binned into consensus sequences. MiTCR, run with a Q25 quality threshold and the strictest error-elimination algorithm, handled CDR3 identification, clonotype clustering and error correction. A nonparametric unseen species model using Euler transformation provided a lower-bound estimate of total TCR beta diversity. TCRdb redid the processing of the public reads, applying fastp at Q25 and MiXCR, and retained in-frame beta chains. Rows matching on CDR3 protein sequence are summarized as one entry with the most common DNA and genes. In this record, the V and J calls reflect TCRdb's handling and not the investigators' own analysis. In all, the sample holds about 800,000 distinct CDR3 sequences, and 25% of those were seen once. Together, the top ten hold 3% to 4.5% of the sample.

This clonotype was seen a single time. Its antigen specificity is not known. The input lacks base qualities; no much larger clone sits a single base away. The paper's findings and limits, for the study overall: As age increased, observed TCR beta diversity per million T cells dropped in a roughly linear way, and a significant reduction was already evident by age 40. Estimates of total diversity based on one million sequenced T cells were regarded as lower bounds and as underestimates. Since profiling was done on bulk unsorted PBMCs, naive and antigen-experienced compartments could not be conclusively compared. There was a strong correlation between observed TCR beta diversity and the percentage of naive T cells measured by flow cytometry. Because donor CMV infection status was unknown, age-related changes in expanded clonotypes were potentially confounded. The long-lived group showed more naive CD4+ T cells, fewer expanded clones and increased TCR diversity than the aged group, suggesting age selection.

CDR1 and CDR2 (SQVTM, ANQGSEA) derive from the germline V gene. From cysteine to phenylalanine, the CDR3 is 15 amino acids long. The read is trimmed to its CDR3 DNA, 45 bases read in frame from base 1. V loses 6 bases at its end and J loses 2 bases; junction bases beyond the gene matches: 8. The 39 donors, aged roughly 6 to 95 years, were systemically healthy Caucasian individuals from Russia. Each donor gave approximately 9.4 milliliters of peripheral blood, drawn into EDTA-treated Vacutainer tubes. Ficoll-Paque density-gradient centrifugation was used to isolate PBMCs, with at least 7 million obtained per sample. Total RNA, at least 5 micrograms per sample, was extracted from PBMCs with Trizol reagent. Naive CD45RAhigh/CD27high T cell percentages were measured by flow cytometry on a PBMC aliquot from every donor. This same sample was also part of a study on T cells of mothers and their children. From that second study: Nine systemically healthy Caucasian individuals served as donors, namely three mothers together with their six children. cDNA synthesis consumed the entire amount of extracted RNA, loaded at about 1.6 ug RNA in each 15 ul reaction. In the second PCR, the M1S primer introduced both the sample barcodes and 2-4 random nucleotides. More than 8 million TCR beta CDR3 reads were obtained from each mother, and 2.5 million to 3.5 million reads were obtained from each child. Thymic selection similarly shapes TCR recombination output in related and unrelated pairs, with minor effect from inherited differences. Normalized repertoire overlap was always slightly but never significantly higher in related than unrelated mother-child pairs. Persistent microchimeric T cell clones were not detected, at a sensitivity of approximately 98 clones per million clonotypes. Deep NGS was used in the study to compare the TCR beta repertoires of mothers and children and to look for features that separate related mother-child pairs from unrelated individuals. On average, the children were approximately 12 +/- 4 years old, while the mothers were approximately 41 +/- 4 years old. Libraries were sequenced on Illumina HiSeq 2000 with 100+100 nt paired-end reads after adapter ligation with NEBNext reagents. Mother and child libraries were prepared a month apart and sequenced in separate runs to prevent cross-contamination. Each donor had between roughly 450,000 and 2,100,000 distinct TCR beta clonotypes identified. Naive TCR beta clonotypes were estimated from low-frequency clonotypes matched to each donor's FACS-determined naive share, without sorting.

Recombination connected TRBV29-1 to TRBJ2-3, and 10 junction bases match TRBD2. The TCR was taken from a boy between 10 and 17 years old in good health. Sequencing input: blood. The DNA sequence is as follows: TGCAGCGTCGCAGGGGGGACTAGCGACACAGATACGCAGTATTTT. It translates to CSVAGGTSDTDTQYF.